Presented here are 9 T cell receptor beta chains from one specimen sequenced in a study of T cell responses to AZD1222 COVID-19 vaccine. Profiled with immunoSEQ multiplex PCR; TCRdb holds only in-frame clones, not every one. The repertoire holds around 120,000 clones, with more than 85% as singletons. This sample comprised peripheral blood, obtained on day 0 of AZD1222 vaccination. The receptors were sampled from an adult in good health.

The gene calls are TRBV28 and TRBJ1-2; D is unresolved. Germline V gene lookup returns CDR1 MDHEN and CDR2 SYDVKM. The CDR3 runs to 12 residues. V was shortened by 4 bases and J by 4 bases, with 7 bases between the two germline ends. In DNA form, the CDR3 reads TGTGCCAGCAGTTCTAACCCCTATGGCTACACCTTC. Its protein is CASSSNPYGYTF.

The J gene is TRBJ1-3, the V gene TRBV9; no clear D. In germline, CDR1 is SGDLS, CDR2 YYNGEE. Between the trimmed V and J ends, which lost 4 bases and 0 bases, there was a span of 11 bases. CDR3 size: 15 residues. CDR3 coding DNA: TGTGCCAGCAGCACCGCCCCTATCTCTGGAAACACCATATATTTT. It yields the protein CASSTAPISGNTIYF.

The CDR3 spells CASSSRDSYNEQFF. CDR3 sequence (DNA): TGTGCCAGCAGTTCCCGGGACTCCTACAATGAGCAGTTCTTC. This chain links TRBV27 with TRBJ2-1; possibly TRBD2 for D (5 bases). V was trimmed by 4 bases and J by 0 bases, leaving 7 bases between them. CDR1 is MNHEY and CDR2 is SMNVEV in the germline V gene (reference sequence). The CDR3 covers 14 residues.

The genes are TRBV7-6 and TRBJ1-2, with 8 bases fitting TRBD1. The CDR3 runs to 14 residues. Germline CDR1 is SGHVS and CDR2 is FNYEAQ. V trimming: 5 bases; J trimming: 5 bases; junction bases outside the gene matches: 7. For the CDR3, the DNA is TGTGCCAGCAGCCCTGACAGGGGCCAATATGGCTACACCTTC. Amino acid sequence: CASSPDRGQYGYTF.

The chain links TRBV7-3 to TRBJ2-3; the D gene is possibly TRBD2 (5 bases). Germline-derived CDR1 and CDR2 are SGHTA and FQGTGA. The V end lost 8 bases, the J end lost 2 bases, and 14 bases lay between the germline ends. The CDR3 is 14 residues long. The CDR3 coding sequence is TGTGCCAGCTCCGGCGGGCTCTCCACAGATACGCAGTATTTT. Protein sequence: CASSGGLSTDTQYF.

This chain joins TRBV13 and TRBJ2-3; D ambiguous. Germline CDR1 reads PRHDT; CDR2 reads FYEKMQ (reference sequence). With 4 bases removed from V and 4 bases from J, the gap between germline ends came to 12 bases. The CDR3 consists of 14 residues. CDR3 sequence: CASSSNIWADTQYF. Here the CDR3 DNA reads TGTGCCAGCAGCTCAAACATATGGGCAGATACGCAGTATTTT. Full variable domain (outside the CDR3, taken from reference TRBV13 and TRBJ2-3): AAGVIQSPRHLIKEKRETATLKCYPIPRHDTVYWYQQGPGQDPQFLISFYEKMQSDKGSIPDRFSAQQFSDYHSELNMSSLELGDSALYFCASSSNIWADTQYFGPGTRLTVL.

This rearrangement joins TRBV5-1 to TRBJ1-4; D unresolved. The length of the CDR3 is 14 residues. The germline gives CDR1 SGHRS, CDR2 YFSETQ. V lost 0 bases, J lost 4 bases, and 7 bases lay in between. DNA of the CDR3: TGCGCCAGCAGCTTGGACGCGGGTAATGAAAAACTGTTTTTT. Protein: CASSLDAGNEKLFF.

The chain uses TRBV5-1 and TRBJ2-5, with 11 bases fitting TRBD2. The germline V gene has CDR1 SGHRS and CDR2 YFSETQ. V lost 4 bases, J lost 1 base, and 12 bases stayed unmatched. This CDR3 is built from 18 residues. The CDR3 nucleotides read TGCGCCAGCAGCCCCGGACTAGCGGGCCCGAGATCCCAAGAGACCCAGTACTTC. Amino acids: CASSPGLAGPRSQETQYF.

The V gene is TRBV6-5, the J gene TRBJ2-1; D possibly uses TRBD1 or TRBD2 (5 bases each). Trimming took off 0 bases at V and 8 bases at J, with 5 bases between the two ends. The CDR3 loop spans 12 amino acids. Germline V CDR1 and CDR2: MNHEY, SVGAGI. The CDR3 sequence is CASSYSGDEQFF. In DNA form, the CDR3 reads TGTGCCAGCAGTTACTCGGGGGATGAGCAGTTCTTC.